The source of this T cell receptor (beta chain) is a study of regulatory T cells in long-lasting Graves disease (dated by TCRdb to the early 2020s). As for the study more broadly: Patients with newly diagnosed Graves' disease had been on antithyroid drugs for under 3 months. The study was registered as a clinical trial and conducted in China. Peripheral blood TCR sequencing and RNA sequencing compared persistent Graves' disease patients with newly diagnosed Graves' disease patients. A total of roughly 35 samples underwent TCR sequencing, from about 13 patients with persistent Graves' disease and 20 patients with newly diagnosed Graves' disease. Overall study outcomes, separate from this receptor: Persistent Graves' disease patients showed lower TCR Shannon entropy and fewer highly expanded clones than newly diagnosed patients, suggesting clonal expansion. Patients with persistent disease shared more public clonotypes (approximately 2,500) than newly diagnosed patients did (about 1,000). TRBV28, TRBJ1-2 and TRBJ2-5 were preferentially used in persistent disease, while TRBV20-1 and TRBJ2-1 were favored in newly diagnosed disease. Peripheral blood alone was examined, since thyroid tissue, which constituted the primary lesion, could not be accessed. The small sample size was acknowledged by the authors as a limitation that may reduce accuracy. Sequencing and analysis were limited to the TCR beta chain.

V is reduced by 2 bases and J by 8 bases, leaving a spacing of 21 bases between them. The CDR3, from cysteine to phenylalanine, totals 16 residues. Solely the CDR3 DNA is kept, with 48 bases framed from the first base. Per the germline V gene, MNHNS is the CDR1 and SASEGT is the CDR2. Libraries were prepared through multiplex PCR. Reads for this sample came from an Illumina HiSeq 4000. TCR beta libraries were built with iRepertoire HTBI primers and Arm-PCR amplification of CDR3 regions. Before sequencing, the PCR products underwent gel purification. Concerning the study's data processing: Gene usage analysis of CDR3 amino acid clonotypes relied on the approximately 60 TRBV and over 13 TRBJ segments identified across samples. Filtered high-quality paired reads were merged into contigs using COPE and FqMerger. BLAST was used to align contigs to IMGT TRBV, TRBD and TRBJ reference genes, with CDR3 defined following IMGT. Highly expanded clones were defined as clonotypes with a frequency above 0.1%. Shannon entropy served as the measure of repertoire diversity, while the Gini coefficient captured V-J evenness. A clonotype was considered public if more than one individual shared it. Using fastp at Q25 and MiXCR, TCRdb reprocessed the public reads and kept productive beta chains. Every CDR3 protein is listed once, alongside the most common genes and DNA of its rows. For this entry, the V and J calls and clone size follow TCRdb and not the study's own pipeline. The sample data list 420,000 or so distinct CDR3 sequences, and 15% to 20% of these were observed just once. Around a quarter of the sample rests with the top ten.

The time point label of this sample denotes: newly diagnosed GD, antithyroid drugs for less than 3 months. RNA was extracted from PBMCs in TRIzol for both TCR sequencing and RNA sequencing. Graves' disease was diagnosed according to American Thyroid Association guidelines. Patients for the study were recruited at an endocrinology department in Xi'an, China. From each patient, 7.5 to 10 milliliters of peripheral blood was collected into an EDTA anticoagulant tube. Ficoll Paque Plus density gradient separation was used to isolate PBMCs, and no further T cell sorting was performed. An Agilent 2100 Bioanalyzer and agarose gel were used to check RNA quality, while a NanoDrop 2000 measured RNA concentration. A few counts support this clonotype. The antigen it recognizes is unknown. Per-base quality was not reported, and no clone a single base away is much larger than it. The data were also submitted as part of a second study, on T cells in Graves' hyperthyroidism and ophthalmopathy. As the second paper documents: Graves' hyperthyroidism was defined as stable when no progression to ophthalmopathy occurred over 18 months of follow-up. The hyperthyroidism patients were between 18 and 65 years old and newly diagnosed, with a disease duration of less than 2 months. Any patient with an uncontrolled infection, another autoimmune disease, pregnancy or lactation was excluded. Diagnoses relied on clinical symptoms, serum thyroxine and TRAb, thyroid ultrasound and orbital computed tomography. For the first round of RT-PCR on the TCR CDR3, the HTBI primer set was used together with the Qiagen OneStep RT-PCR kit. Most expanded thyroid clonotypes (frequency above 0.001) were also detected in blood, suggesting blood repertoires may reflect thyroid immune responses. A model built on a 13 V-J signature distinguished ophthalmopathy from stable hyperthyroidism, reaching approximately 89% sensitivity and 81.08% specificity in cross-validation and 80%/75% in testing. In validation, the model predicted progression to ophthalmopathy a median of roughly 6.1 months before onset, with approximately 68% sensitivity and 72.22% specificity. To identify TCR V-J signatures that set the groups apart, the researchers used a discovery cohort of more than 95 patients, made up of 43 with Graves' ophthalmopathy and around 58 with stable Graves' hyperthyroidism. Prospective prediction of ophthalmopathy was tested in an independent validation cohort consisting of 18 hyperthyroidism patients and some 15 patients who later progressed to ophthalmopathy. The 85 to 100 discovery patients were divided at random into training and test sets in a 7:3 ratio. The study also compared thyroid tissue and blood T-cell repertoires from about six Graves' hyperthyroidism patients. Following sampling, methimazole starting at 30 mg daily was given to hyperthyroidism patients, and high-dose intravenous methylprednisolone was given to ophthalmopathy patients. A second multiplex PCR round built the libraries, followed by size selection and purification. Libraries were sequenced paired-end with 100 bp reads on an Illumina HiSeq2000. Raw data were processed with SOAPnuke, discarding reads with adapters, uncalled bases, mean Phred below 15, or no exact constant-primer or identifier match. High-quality paired reads were merged with COPE v1.2.5, and unique nucleotide sequences were defined as clonotypes. MiTCR v1.1 was used to align the clonotypes against IMGT TRBV, TRBD and TRBJ reference segments. Only V-J combinations with frequency above 0.0001, covering about 99% of repertoires, were analysed. A TCS score was defined as the ratio of F50 (clonal expansion) to E x V (chaos), with BLOSUM62-based TCRdist applied between CDR3 peptides within each V-J. Welch's t-statistics and random forest reduced fewer than 600 V-J features to fewer than 15, which were used in a naive Bayes classifier (R e1071). Sample size was not statistically predetermined, and blinding of investigators to group allocation was not performed. The paper describes TCR Vbeta CDR3 sequencing of 140 or so peripheral blood samples, made up of about 40 ophthalmopathy patients, 70 to 75 hyperthyroidism patients and some 17 progressor patients.

The input for sequencing was peripheral blood mononuclear cells (PBMCs), taken at new diagnosis, from a patient treated with antithyroid drugs. The chain links TRBV6-1 with TRBJ1-2; the D gene is possibly TRBD1, with 5 bases matching. This TCR came from a woman aged 18-35 years with Graves disease. Donor details come from another sample of the same person, matched by shared clones. The encoded CDR3 is CASSEKTSWRGRGYTF. The DNA sequence is given as TGTGCCAGCAGTGAAAAAACAAGCTGGAGGGGTAGAGGCTACACCTTC.